The 28 T cell receptor beta chains reported below all come from one sample, sequenced in a study of T cell responses to AZD1222 COVID-19 vaccine (TCRdb year 2021). The time point label here, explained by the study, means: about 28 days (+/-7) after the second vaccine dose. Receptor libraries were prepared by the immunoSEQ multiplex PCR assay. TCRdb stores this immuneACCESS table with in-frame sequences only. Part of the clones is absent; in the studies checked, under half of the shortfall reflects unresolved V genes, and no reason is known for the rest. For this sample the table gives around 200,000 clones, of which 85% to 95% were detected only once. The ten top clones hold 1.5% to 2% of the sample. This material consisted of peripheral blood, taken 28 days after the second AZD1222 dose. The receptors were sampled from an adult who received the AZD1222 COVID-19 vaccine.

The CDR3 here is CASSPAGAHEQYF. Written as DNA, the CDR3 is TGTGCCAGCAGCCCCGCGGGGGCCCACGAGCAGTACTTC. V gene TRBV13 combines with J gene TRBJ2-7, with D maybe TRBD2 (7 bases). From germline, CDR1 is PRHDT and CDR2 FYEKMQ (reference sequence). Trimming took off 5 bases at V and 5 bases at J, with 13 bases between the two ends. This CDR3 has 13 amino acids. Full variable domain (missing parts from reference TRBV13 and TRBJ2-7): AAGVIQSPRHLIKEKRETATLKCYPIPRHDTVYWYQQGPGQDPQFLISFYEKMQSDKGSIPDRFSAQQFSDYHSELNMSSLELGDSALYFCASSPAGAHEQYFGPGTRLTVT.

This chain links TRBV7-8 with TRBJ1-1, with a tentative D call TRBD1 (5 bases). This CDR3 has 19 amino acids. CDR1 is SGHVS, CDR2 FQNEAQ, per germline. Trimming removed 2 bases from V and 0 bases from J, with 22 bases in between. The CDR3: CASSLYGFGTSPMNTEAFF. CDR3 coding DNA: TGTGCCAGCAGCTTATATGGGTTCGGGACTTCACCCATGAACACTGAAGCTTTCTTT.

Only one count was recorded for this clone. The chain carries TRBV5-6 and TRBJ1-6; tentatively, D is TRBD1 (6 bases). The CDR3 length is 17 residues. Germline V gene lookup returns CDR1 SGHDT and CDR2 YYEEEE. V gave up 4 bases and J gave up 0 bases, with 14 bases separating them. The CDR3 sequence is CASSPNADSSYNSPLHF. CDR3 sequence (DNA): TGTGCCAGCAGCCCGAACGCGGACAGCTCCTATAATTCACCCCTCCACTTT.

The V call is TRBV7-9, the J call TRBJ1-2; 9 bases are a match to TRBD1. CDR3 length: 14 amino acids. CDR1 and CDR2 from the germline V gene are SEHNR and FQNEAQ (reference sequence). Germline trimming cut 9 bases from V and 6 bases from J; bases unmatched to any gene: 11. The CDR3 region is CASDRGGGFHGYTF. DNA for the CDR3: TGTGCCAGTGACAGGGGGGGCGGTTTCCATGGCTACACCTTC.

This chain connects TRBV5-1 to TRBJ1-1; D uncertain. In germline, CDR1 is SGHRS, CDR2 YFSETQ. The CDR3 is 12 residues long. With 5 bases removed from V and 3 bases from J, the gap between germline ends came to 8 bases. The CDR3 loop reads CASSHGDTEAFF. CDR3 bases: TGCGCCAGCAGTCACGGGGACACTGAAGCTTTCTTT.

The V call is TRBV6-1, the J call TRBJ1-4; D is uncertain. V lost 3 bases and J lost 2, with 10 bases in between. The CDR3 spans 15 residues. Germline V gene data show CDR1 as MNHNS and CDR2 as SASEGT. CDR3 loop: CASSDIGVTNEKLFF. The CDR3 coding sequence is TGTGCCAGCAGTGATATTGGGGTTACTAATGAAAAACTGTTTTTT.

The chain joins TRBV11-3 to TRBJ2-5, with 9 bases fitting TRBD2. V lost 6 bases, J lost 2 bases, and 7 bases stayed unmatched. The CDR3 consists of 15 residues. CDR1 is SGHNT, CDR2 YENEEA, per germline. CDR3 protein: CASRRAGGIQETQYF. DNA of the CDR3: TGTGCCAGCAGAAGAGCGGGGGGCATACAAGAGACCCAGTACTTC.

This clone is a singleton in its sample. This sample also contains other DNA sequences that code for the same CDR3. The chain joins TRBV7-2 to TRBJ1-5; no definite D call. Germline CDR1 is SGHTA and CDR2 is FQGNSA. Between the trimmed V and J ends, which lost 0 bases and 6 bases, there was a span of 9 bases. The CDR3 is 14 amino acids. CDR3: CASSLALGSQPQHF. The CDR3 bases are TGTGCCAGCAGCTTAGCGCTAGGAAGTCAGCCCCAGCATTTT.

This clone is a singleton in its sample. The chain has TRBV2 and TRBJ1-2; perhaps TRBD1 as D (5 bases). The V end was cut by 5 bases, the J end by 8 bases, with 9 bases between. Germline CDR1 reads SNHLY; CDR2 reads FYNNEI. This CDR3 is 11 amino acids long. For the CDR3, the DNA is TGTGCCAGCAGTCCAGAGGGGGGCTACACCTTC. Its translation: CASSPEGGYTF.

The chain links TRBV10-3 to TRBJ2-5, with D perhaps matching TRBD2 (7 bases). Trimming shortened V by 2 bases and J by 2 bases, and 12 bases separated the two germline ends. Germline V gene data show CDR1 as ENHRY and CDR2 as SYGVKD. This CDR3 has 15 amino acids. The CDR3 DNA is TGTGCCATCAGTGAGCTGGCGGGGGCACAAGAGACCCAGTACTTC. It encodes CAISELAGAQETQYF.

The chain employs TRBV6-5 and TRBJ2-2, with D unresolved. The germline V gene encodes CDR1 MNHEY and CDR2 SVGAGI. The CDR3 covers 12 residues. Trimming left V 10 bases short and J 5 bases short, with 11 bases between. The CDR3 reads CATFPETGELFF. The CDR3 coding sequence is TGTGCCACATTTCCAGAAACCGGGGAGCTGTTTTTT.

DNA for the CDR3: TGTGCCAGTAGCTTACTAGCGGGGCCTGGCAATGAGCAGTTCTTC. Residues: CASSLLAGPGNEQFF. The chain links TRBV19 to TRBJ2-1, with 10 bases lining up with TRBD2. V lost 6 bases, J lost 6 bases, and 8 bases stayed unmatched. Germline values: CDR1 LNHDA, CDR2 SQIVND (reference sequence). The CDR3 runs 15 residues.

J is TRBJ2-7 and V is TRBV7-3, with 9 bases identical to TRBD1. Per the germline V gene, CDR1 is SGHTA and CDR2 is FQGTGA. V lost 5 bases, J lost 0 bases, and 5 bases stayed unmatched. The CDR3 has 15 residues. The CDR3 loop reads CASSLTGGSSYEQYF. DNA of the CDR3: TGTGCCAGCAGCCTGACAGGGGGGAGCTCCTACGAGCAGTACTTC.

In DNA, the CDR3 is TGCGCCAGCAGCCACGGACTAGCGGGGGCCCAAGAGACCCAGTACTTC. It is translated as CASSHGLAGAQETQYF. The V gene is TRBV4-3, the J gene TRBJ2-5; the match to TRBD2 covers 13 bases. This CDR3 has 16 amino acids. Germline V gives CDR1 LGHNA, CDR2 YSLEER. V was pared by 3 bases and J by 1 base, with 2 bases of the junction left unmatched.

The rearrangement uses TRBV11-2 and TRBJ1-1, with a tentative D call TRBD1 (5 bases). CDR3 length: 15 residues. Trimming shortened V by 4 bases and J by 1 base, and 13 bases separated the two germline ends. In germline, CDR1 is SGHAT, CDR2 FQNNGV. DNA for the CDR3: TGTGCCAGCAGCTCCCTGGGGGAGAGGAACACTGAAGCTTTCTTT. Amino acid sequence: CASSSLGERNTEAFF.

The V gene is TRBV19, the J gene TRBJ2-7; no reliable D call. This CDR3 is built from 10 residues. Germline V CDR1 and CDR2: LNHDA, SQIVND (reference sequence). V gave up 9 bases and J gave up 3 bases, with 6 bases separating them. CDR3 bases: TGTGCCAGCGGAGACTACGAGCAGTACTTC. As protein: CASGDYEQYF.

The chain uses TRBV6-5 and TRBJ2-7, with 11 bases aligning to TRBD2. The length of the CDR3 is 14 residues. Germline CDR1 MNHEY, CDR2 SVGAGI. Trimming cost V 10 bases and J 2 bases; bases outside gene matches: 7. CDR3 residues: CATCSGGVPYEQYF. The CDR3 DNA reads as TGTGCCACCTGTAGCGGGGGGGTCCCCTACGAGCAGTACTTC.

This chain connects TRBV7-9 to TRBJ2-7; TRBD1 matches at 12 bases. The CDR3 totals 14 residues. CDR1 SEHNR and CDR2 FQNEAQ come from the germline V gene (reference sequence). Losses at the gene ends were 3 bases for V and 6 bases for J; bases not matched to a gene: 3. The chain's CDR3 is CASSFWDRGREQYF. In DNA form, the CDR3 reads TGTGCCAGCAGCTTCTGGGACAGGGGGCGCGAGCAGTACTTC.

The chain joins TRBV29-1 to TRBJ2-2; 7 positions agree with TRBD2. V gave up 2 bases and J gave up 1 base; unmatched junction bases: 4. The CDR3 runs to 15 residues. Germline loops: CDR1 SQVTM, CDR2 ANQGSEA. CDR3 region: CSVESGGGNTGELFF. CDR3 DNA sequence: TGCAGCGTTGAATCTGGCGGGGGGAACACCGGGGAGCTGTTTTTT.

This chain joins TRBV20-1 and TRBJ1-1; D perhaps matches TRBD1 (5 bases). The ends were cut back, 3 bases at V and 5 bases at J, with 13 bases in the middle. The CDR3 length is 13 residues. The germline gives CDR1 DFQATT, CDR2 SNEGSKA (reference sequence). CDR3 in DNA: TGCAGTGCTAGTACGTACAAGGGGACTGAAGCTTTCTTT. Its translation is CSASTYKGTEAFF.

The genes are TRBV7-9 and TRBJ1-5, with D uncertain. The CDR3 totals 13 residues. V was clipped by 7 bases and J by 2 bases, with 9 bases between them. Germline lookup yields CDR1 SEHNR and CDR2 FQNEAQ (reference sequence). DNA for the CDR3: TGTGCCAGCAACCTAGGAGGCAATCAGCCCCAGCATTTT. Translating gives CASNLGGNQPQHF. The whole variable domain, filled in from reference TRBV7-9 and TRBJ1-5, reads DTGVSQNPRHKITKRGQNVTFRCDPISEHNRLYWYRQTLGQGPEFLTYFQNEAQLEKSRLLSDRFSAERPKGSFSTLEIQRTEQGDSAMYLCASNLGGNQPQHFGDGTRLSIL.

On this clone itself: The limits of the CDR3 on the DNA are not certain, so only TCRdb's listed CDR3 is given. The chain employs TRBV21-1 and TRBJ1-2; the tabulated D call, TRBD1, remains unverified against the DNA. TRBV21-1 corresponds to a pseudogene. Inclusive of both ends, the CDR3 amounts to 16 amino acids. This CDR3 reads CASSKVGQGARNGYTF.

The chain carries TRBV12-3 or TRBV12-4 and TRBJ2-3; no definite D call. This CDR3 region has 12 residues. Trimming removed 2 bases from V and 4 bases from J, with 4 bases in between. The CDR3 DNA is TGTGCCAGCAGTTTATTCCCAGATACGCAGTATTTT. This gives the protein CASSLFPDTQYF.

The V and J genes are TRBV14 and TRBJ1-1; tentatively, D is TRBD1 (6 bases). V was shortened by 4 bases and J by 4 bases, with 13 bases between the two germline ends. CDR3 length: 14 residues. Germline CDR1 and CDR2: SGHDN and FVKESK. CDR3 DNA sequence: TGTGCCAGCAGCCGAACGGGGGGGCCCACTGAAGCTTTCTTT. This translates into CASSRTGGPTEAFF.

The J gene is TRBJ2-2, the V gene TRBV7-8, with a possible D match to TRBD2 (7 bases). The V gene lost 5 bases and the J gene lost 1 base, with 17 bases spanning the gap. The CDR3 contains 17 residues. From germline, CDR1 is SGHVS and CDR2 FQNEAQ. Here the CDR3 DNA reads TGTGCCAGCAGCCGGGGGGCTTCGGTAGGGAACACCGGGGAGCTGTTTTTT. As protein: CASSRGASVGNTGELFF.

The chain couples TRBV5-1 to TRBJ1-1, with a tentative D call TRBD1 (6 bases). V was trimmed by 0 bases and J by 1 base, leaving 16 bases between them. The germline gives CDR1 SGHRS, CDR2 YFSETQ. The CDR3 extends over 17 amino acids. The CDR3 nucleotides are TGCGCCAGCAGCTTGGTTCGGGGGCGCGTGAAGAACACTGAAGCTTTCTTT. This gives the protein CASSLVRGRVKNTEAFF.

The chain employs TRBV27 and TRBJ2-3; no definite D call. The germline V and J ends were trimmed by 1 base and 2 bases, with 7 bases remaining between them. Germline V gene data show CDR1 as MNHEY and CDR2 as SMNVEV (reference sequence). This CDR3 region has 14 residues. The CDR3 sequence is CASSLYGDTDTQYF. CDR3 bases: TGTGCCAGCAGTTTATATGGCGACACAGATACGCAGTATTTT.

This clone was detected once. The chain combines TRBV9 with TRBJ2-7; D gene ambiguous. CDR1 is SGDLS and CDR2 is YYNGEE in the germline V gene. CDR3 length: 16 amino acids. V lost 0 bases to trimming and J lost 2 bases, with 15 bases between them. The CDR3 DNA is TGTGCCAGCAGCGTAGATCGGGTGGGCCGCACCTACGAGCAGTACTTC. Translating it yields CASSVDRVGRTYEQYF.